These T cell receptor beta chains were read from a single sample in a study of cytomegalovirus exposure and HLA in healthy donors. Repertoires were generated with immunoSEQ multiplex PCR, while TCRdb's copy carries only in-frame clones and drops some. The sample includes roughly 89,000 clones, around 81% of them seen just once. The sample consisted of PBMCs. The origin of the receptors is a woman aged 25-40 years in good health and CMV-seronegative. The CDR3 runs from the conserved cysteine through the conserved F or W. A D gene is named only where the DNA matches it firmly. The size of a clone is reported for some rows only, either as once, few or many, or as a class for expanded clones.

>TRBD2|few|TRBV28|TRBJ2-7
TGTGCCAGCAGTTCTACTAGCGGGAGAGGAGGCGAGCAGTACTTC
CASSSTSGRGGEQYF
>TRBD2|.|TRBV11-1|TRBJ2-3
TGTGCCAGCAGTCGGCTAGCGGGAAAGGATACGCAGTATTTT
CASSRLAGKDTQYF
>.|.|TRBV7-2|TRBJ2-7
TGTGCCAGCAGCCCTCAGACAGGCCCCTACGAGCAGTACTTC
CASSPQTGPYEQYF
>.|.|TRBV5-4|TRBJ2-1
TGTGCCAGCAGCTTGCGACAGGTGGGGAATGAGCAGTTCTTC
CASSLRQVGNEQFF
>TRBD2|.|TRBV30|TRBJ2-3
TGTGCCTGGAGAATAGCGGGAGGGGGAACAGATACGCAGTATTTT
CAWRIAGGGTDTQYF
>.|.|TRBV9|TRBJ2-7
TGTGCCAGCAGCGCCTCGGCAGGGTTCTACGAGCAGTACTTC
CASSASAGFYEQYF
>.|.|TRBV7-9|TRBJ2-3
TGTTCCAGCAGCCAAGGGAGGAACATTTTGGGAGATACGCAGTATTTT
CSSSQGRNILGDTQYF
>.|.|TRBV19|TRBJ2-1
TGTGCCAGTAGTATAGGGCCCAGGTCCAATGAGCAGTTCTTC
CASSIGPRSNEQFF
>.|.|TRBV6-6|TRBJ2-2
TGTGCCATTTACAGGAACACCGGGGAGCTGTTTTTT
CAIYRNTGELFF
>TRBD2|.|TRBV19|TRBJ2-1
TGTGCCAGTAGTTGGGGACTAGCGGGAGGCTCTTTTCGCAATGAGCAGTTCTTC
CASSWGLAGGSFRNEQFF
>TRBD1|.|TRBV4-1|TRBJ2-7
TGCGCCAGCAGCCAAGAATTCAGGGGGCCATACGAGCAGTACTTC
CASSQEFRGPYEQYF
>TRBD2|.|TRBV19|TRBJ2-7
TGTGCCAGTAGTATAGGGCGGGAGCTGACCTACGAGCAGTACTTC
CASSIGRELTYEQYF
>TRBD1|.|TRBV6-6|TRBJ2-7
TGTGCCAGCAGTTACGCGACAGGGGCCTACGAGCAGTACTTC
CASSYATGAYEQYF
>.|.|TRBV6-5|TRBJ1-3
TGTGCCAGCAGTTACGGTCAGGGGAGAGGAAACACCATATATTTT
CASSYGQGRGNTIYF
>.|.|TRBV29-1|TRBJ2-1
TGCAGCGTTGACACATACAATGAGCAGTTCTTC
CSVDTYNEQFF
>.|.|TRBV28|TRBJ1-5
TGTGCCAGCAGTTTCTTAGACAATAGCAATCAGCCCCAGCATTTT
CASSFLDNSNQPQHF
>.|.|TRBV14|TRBJ2-7
TGTGCCAGCAGCCAAGATAGCATTGATGGGTTATTATTTGTCTACGAGCAGTACTTC
CASSQDSIDGLLFVYEQYF